This T cell receptor beta chain was profiled in a study of T cells in tuberculosis. About the research overall: A South African cohort included IGRA-negative adolescents, latently infected IGRA-positive adolescents and adults with active tuberculosis. General study points: The TCR-beta difference was not significant; alpha differences partly reflected length. Smaller distances to GMM-specific TCRs suggested their expansion in active tuberculosis.

Some clones are missing from TCRdb's copy, which holds only in-frame ones; the method was immunoSEQ multiplex PCR. The sample holds about 43,000 clones, approximately 94% seen once. With 0 bases removed from V and 7 bases from J, the gap between germline ends came to 13 bases. CDR1 and CDR2 from the germline V gene are MNHEY and SVGAGI. This CDR3 is built from 15 residues. Remarks on this clone: Its antigen remains unknown.

The sequence came from a donor under 30 with latent tuberculosis or without tuberculosis infection. Some clones in this sample may be carry-over from other donors' samples. Sequencing was carried out using PBMCs. The chain employs TRBV6-5 and TRBJ2-1; tentatively, D is TRBD1 (6 bases). CDR3 sequence: CASSYSPRGRNEQFF. The CDR3 region has the DNA TGTGCCAGCAGTTACTCCCCCAGGGGCAGAAATGAGCAGTTCTTC.